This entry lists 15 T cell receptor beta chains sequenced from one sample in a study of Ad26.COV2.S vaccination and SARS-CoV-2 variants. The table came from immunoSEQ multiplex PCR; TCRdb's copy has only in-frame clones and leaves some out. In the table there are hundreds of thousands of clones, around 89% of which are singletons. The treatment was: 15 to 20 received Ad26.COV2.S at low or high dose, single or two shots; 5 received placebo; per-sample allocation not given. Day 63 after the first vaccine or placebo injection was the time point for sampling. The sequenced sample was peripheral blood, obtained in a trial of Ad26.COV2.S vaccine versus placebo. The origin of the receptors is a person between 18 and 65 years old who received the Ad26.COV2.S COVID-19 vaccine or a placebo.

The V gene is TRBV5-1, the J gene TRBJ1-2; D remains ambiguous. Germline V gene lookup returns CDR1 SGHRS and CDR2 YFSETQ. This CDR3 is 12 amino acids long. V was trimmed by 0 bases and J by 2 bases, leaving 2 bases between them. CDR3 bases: TGCGCCAGCAGCTTGGCCAACTATGGCTACACCTTC. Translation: CASSLANYGYTF.

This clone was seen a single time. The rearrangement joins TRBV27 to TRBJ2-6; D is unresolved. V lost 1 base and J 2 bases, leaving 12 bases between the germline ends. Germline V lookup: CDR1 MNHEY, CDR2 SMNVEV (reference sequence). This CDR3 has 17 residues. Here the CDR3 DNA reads TGTGCCAGCAGTTTATACGGGTCCACAGCTGGGGCCAACGTCCTGACTTTC. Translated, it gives CASSLYGSTAGANVLTF.

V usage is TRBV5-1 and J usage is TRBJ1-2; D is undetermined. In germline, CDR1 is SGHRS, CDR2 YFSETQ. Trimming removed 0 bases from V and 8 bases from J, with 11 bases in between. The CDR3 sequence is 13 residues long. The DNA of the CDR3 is TGCGCCAGCAGCTTGGCCGAGTCGGGGGGCTACACCTTC. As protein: CASSLAESGGYTF.

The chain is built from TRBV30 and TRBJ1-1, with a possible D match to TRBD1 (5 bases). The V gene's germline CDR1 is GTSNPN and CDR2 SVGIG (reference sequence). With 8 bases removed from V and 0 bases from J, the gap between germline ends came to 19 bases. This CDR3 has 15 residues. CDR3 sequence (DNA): TGTGCCGGGACTGGAGCCATCTTTATGAACACTGAAGCTTTCTTT. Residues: CAGTGAIFMNTEAFF.

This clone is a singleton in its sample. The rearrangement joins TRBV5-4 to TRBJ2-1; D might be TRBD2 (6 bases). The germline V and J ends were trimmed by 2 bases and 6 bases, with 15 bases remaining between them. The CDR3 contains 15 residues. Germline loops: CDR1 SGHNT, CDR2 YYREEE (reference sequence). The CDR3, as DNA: TGTGCCAGCAGCTTAGGAGGGAGCGCCGGCAATGAGCAGTTCTTC. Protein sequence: CASSLGGSAGNEQFF.

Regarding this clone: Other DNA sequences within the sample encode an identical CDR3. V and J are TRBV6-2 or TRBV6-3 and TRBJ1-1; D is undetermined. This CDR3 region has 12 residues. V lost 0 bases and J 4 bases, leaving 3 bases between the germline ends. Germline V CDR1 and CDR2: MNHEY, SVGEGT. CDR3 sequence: CASSYSSTEAFF. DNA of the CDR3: TGTGCCAGCAGTTACTCTTCCACTGAAGCTTTCTTT.

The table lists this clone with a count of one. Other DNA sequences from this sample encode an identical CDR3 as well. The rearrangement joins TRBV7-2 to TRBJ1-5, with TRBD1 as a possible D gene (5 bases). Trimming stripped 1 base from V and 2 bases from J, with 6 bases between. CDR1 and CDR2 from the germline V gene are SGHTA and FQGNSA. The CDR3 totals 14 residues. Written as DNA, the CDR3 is TGTGCCAGCAGCTTAGGAGGGGGCAATCAGCCCCAGCATTTT. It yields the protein CASSLGGGNQPQHF.

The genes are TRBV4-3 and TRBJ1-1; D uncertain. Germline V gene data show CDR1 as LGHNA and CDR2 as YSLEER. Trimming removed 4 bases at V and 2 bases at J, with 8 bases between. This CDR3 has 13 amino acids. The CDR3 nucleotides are TGCGCCAGCAGCCGCGCCGGCAACACTGAAGCTTTCTTT. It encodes CASSRAGNTEAFF.

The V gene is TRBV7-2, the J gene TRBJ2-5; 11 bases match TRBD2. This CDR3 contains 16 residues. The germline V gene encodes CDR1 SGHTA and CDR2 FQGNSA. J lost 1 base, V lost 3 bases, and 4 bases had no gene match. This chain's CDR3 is CASSFTSGGFQETQYF. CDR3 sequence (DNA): TGTGCCAGCAGCTTTACTAGCGGGGGCTTCCAAGAGACCCAGTACTTC. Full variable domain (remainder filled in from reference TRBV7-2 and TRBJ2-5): GAGVSQSPSNKVTEKGKDVELRCDPISGHTALYWYRQSLGQGLEFLIYFQGNSAPDKSGLPSDRFSAERTGGSVSTLTIQRTQQEDSAVYLCASSFTSGGFQETQYFGPGTRLLVL.

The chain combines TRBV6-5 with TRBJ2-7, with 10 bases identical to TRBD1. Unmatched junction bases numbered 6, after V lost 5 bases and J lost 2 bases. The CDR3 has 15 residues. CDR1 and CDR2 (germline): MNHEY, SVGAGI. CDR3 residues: CASSTPGTGAYEQYF. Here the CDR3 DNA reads TGTGCCAGCAGTACCCCCGGGACAGGGGCCTACGAGCAGTACTTC.

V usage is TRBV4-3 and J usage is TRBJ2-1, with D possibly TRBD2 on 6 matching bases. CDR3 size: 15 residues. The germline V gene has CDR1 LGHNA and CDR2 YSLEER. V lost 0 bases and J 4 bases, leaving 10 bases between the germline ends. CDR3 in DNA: TGCGCCAGCAGCCAAGATAGCGGCACATACAATGAGCAGTTCTTC. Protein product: CASSQDSGTYNEQFF.

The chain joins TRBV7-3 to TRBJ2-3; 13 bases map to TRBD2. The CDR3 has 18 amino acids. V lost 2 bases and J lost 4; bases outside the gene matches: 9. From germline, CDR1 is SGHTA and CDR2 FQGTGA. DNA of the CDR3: TGTGCCAGCAGCTTACCCCGGACTAGCGGGGGAGGGTCAGATACGCAGTATTTT. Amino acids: CASSLPRTSGGGSDTQYF.

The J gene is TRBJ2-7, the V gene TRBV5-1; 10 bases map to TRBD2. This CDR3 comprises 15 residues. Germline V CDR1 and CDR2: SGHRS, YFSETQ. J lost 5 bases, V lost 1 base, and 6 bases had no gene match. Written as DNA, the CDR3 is TGCGCCAGCAGCTTGACGCTAGCGGGAGCTAACGAGCAGTACTTC. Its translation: CASSLTLAGANEQYF.

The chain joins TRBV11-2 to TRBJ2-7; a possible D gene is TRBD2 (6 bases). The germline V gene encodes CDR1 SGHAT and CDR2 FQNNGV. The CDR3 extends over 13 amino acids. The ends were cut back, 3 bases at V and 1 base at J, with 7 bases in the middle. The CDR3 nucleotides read TGTGCCAGCAGCTTGGGGACTTCCTACGAGCAGTACTTC. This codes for CASSLGTSYEQYF. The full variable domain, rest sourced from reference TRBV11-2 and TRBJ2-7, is EAGVAQSPRYKIIEKRQSVAFWCNPISGHATLYWYQQILGQGPKLLIQFQNNGVVDDSQLPKDRFSAERLKGVDSTLKIQPAKLEDSAVYLCASSLGTSYEQYFGPGTRLTVT.

The CDR3 DNA sequence: TGTGCCAGTAGCGCGGTCCTCTCCTACGAGCAGTACTTC. Residues: CASSAVLSYEQYF. The chain employs TRBV19 and TRBJ2-7, with D unclear. The CDR3 is made up of 13 amino acids. Germline loops: CDR1 LNHDA, CDR2 SQIVND (reference sequence). V dropped 6 bases and J dropped 0 bases, with 9 bases sitting between them.